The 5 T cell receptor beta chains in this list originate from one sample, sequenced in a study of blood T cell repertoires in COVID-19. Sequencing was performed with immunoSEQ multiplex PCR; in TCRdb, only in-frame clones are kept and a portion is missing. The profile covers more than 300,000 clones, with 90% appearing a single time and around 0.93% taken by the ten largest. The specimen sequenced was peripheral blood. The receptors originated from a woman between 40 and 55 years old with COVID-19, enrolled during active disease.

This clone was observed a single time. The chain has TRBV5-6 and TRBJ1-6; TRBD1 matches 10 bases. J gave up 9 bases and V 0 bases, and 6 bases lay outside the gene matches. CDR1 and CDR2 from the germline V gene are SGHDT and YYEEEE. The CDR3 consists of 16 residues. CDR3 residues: CASSLAGQGISSPLHF. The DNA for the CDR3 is TGTGCCAGCAGCTTGGCGGGACAGGGGATAAGTTCACCCCTCCACTTT.

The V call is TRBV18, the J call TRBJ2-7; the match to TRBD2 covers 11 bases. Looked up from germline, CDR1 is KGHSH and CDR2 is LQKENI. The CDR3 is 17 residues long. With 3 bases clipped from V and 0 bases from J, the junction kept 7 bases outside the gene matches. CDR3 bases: TGTGCCAGCTCACCTCCAGGACTAGCGGGTCACTCCTACGAGCAGTACTTC. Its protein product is CASSPPGLAGHSYEQYF.

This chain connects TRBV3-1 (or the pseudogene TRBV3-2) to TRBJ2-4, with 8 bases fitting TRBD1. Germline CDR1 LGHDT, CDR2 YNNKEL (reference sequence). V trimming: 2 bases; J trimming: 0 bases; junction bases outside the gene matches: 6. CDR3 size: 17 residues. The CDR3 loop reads CASSQQGAALAKNIQYF. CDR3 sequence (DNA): TGTGCCAGCAGCCAACAGGGGGCAGCACTAGCCAAAAACATTCAGTACTTC.

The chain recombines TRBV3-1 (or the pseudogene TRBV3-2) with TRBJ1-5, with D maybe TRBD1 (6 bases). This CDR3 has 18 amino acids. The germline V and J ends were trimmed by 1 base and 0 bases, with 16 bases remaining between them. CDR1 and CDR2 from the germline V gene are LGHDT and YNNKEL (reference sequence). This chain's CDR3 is CASSQAAGARGSNQPQHF. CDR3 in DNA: TGTGCCAGCAGCCAAGCGGCAGGGGCTCGGGGTAGCAATCAGCCCCAGCATTTT.

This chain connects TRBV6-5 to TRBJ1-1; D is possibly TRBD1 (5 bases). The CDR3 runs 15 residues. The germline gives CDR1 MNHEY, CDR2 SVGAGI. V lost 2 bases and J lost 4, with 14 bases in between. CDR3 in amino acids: CASSYVSTGGTEAFF. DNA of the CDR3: TGTGCCAGCAGTTACGTGTCCACGGGGGGCACTGAAGCTTTCTTT.